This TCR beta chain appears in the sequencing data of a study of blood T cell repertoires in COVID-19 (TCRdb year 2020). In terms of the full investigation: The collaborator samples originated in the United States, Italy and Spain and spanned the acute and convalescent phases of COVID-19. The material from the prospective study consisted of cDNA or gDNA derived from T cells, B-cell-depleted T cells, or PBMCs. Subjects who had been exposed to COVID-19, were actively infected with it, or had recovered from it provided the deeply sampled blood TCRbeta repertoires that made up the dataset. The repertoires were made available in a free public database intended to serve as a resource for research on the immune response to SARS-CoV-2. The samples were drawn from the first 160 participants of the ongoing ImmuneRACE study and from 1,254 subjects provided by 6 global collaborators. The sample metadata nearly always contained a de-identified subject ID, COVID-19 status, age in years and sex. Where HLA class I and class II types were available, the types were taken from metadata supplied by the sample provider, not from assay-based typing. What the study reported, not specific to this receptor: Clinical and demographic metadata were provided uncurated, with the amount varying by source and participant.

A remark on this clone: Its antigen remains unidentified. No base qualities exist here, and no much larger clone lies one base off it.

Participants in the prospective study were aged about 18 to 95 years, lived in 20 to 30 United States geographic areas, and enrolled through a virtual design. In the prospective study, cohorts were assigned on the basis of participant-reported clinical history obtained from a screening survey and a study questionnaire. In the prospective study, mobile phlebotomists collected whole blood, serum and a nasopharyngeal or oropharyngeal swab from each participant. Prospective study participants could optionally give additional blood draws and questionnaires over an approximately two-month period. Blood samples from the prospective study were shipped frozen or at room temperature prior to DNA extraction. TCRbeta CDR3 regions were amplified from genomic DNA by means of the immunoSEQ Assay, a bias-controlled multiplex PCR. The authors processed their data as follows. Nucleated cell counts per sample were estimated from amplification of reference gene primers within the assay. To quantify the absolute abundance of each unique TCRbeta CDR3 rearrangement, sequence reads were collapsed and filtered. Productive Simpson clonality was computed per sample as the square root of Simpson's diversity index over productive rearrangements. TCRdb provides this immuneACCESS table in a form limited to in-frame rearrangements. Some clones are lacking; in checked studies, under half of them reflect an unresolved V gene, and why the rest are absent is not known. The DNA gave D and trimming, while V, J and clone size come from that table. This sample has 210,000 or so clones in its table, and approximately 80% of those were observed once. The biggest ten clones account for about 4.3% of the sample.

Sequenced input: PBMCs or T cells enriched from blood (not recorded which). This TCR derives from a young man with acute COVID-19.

The CDR3 region reads CASGLDSGYTF. The DNA sequence is given as TGTGCTAGTGGTTTGGACAGTGGCTACACCTTC. The rearranged chain carries TRBV12-5 and TRBJ1-2; the D gene cannot be named for sure. Inclusive of the bounding cysteine and phenylalanine, the CDR3 is 11 residues long. The retained sequence is limited to the CDR3, 33 bases, with the frame set at the first base. CDR1 and CDR2 are drawn from the germline V gene: LGHNT, FRNRAP. V loses 1 base of germline sequence and J loses 7 bases, and the interval between the two ends is 4 bases.